These 15 T cell receptor beta chains originate from one sample sequenced in a study of T cell responses to AZD1222 COVID-19 vaccine. TCRdb's table, derived via immunoSEQ multiplex PCR, lists solely in-frame clones and lacks some. The sample has roughly 100,000 clones; around 89% are singletons. This sample comprised peripheral blood, obtained on day 0 of AZD1222 vaccination. These TCRs come from an adult in good health.

V usage is TRBV4-2 and J usage is TRBJ2-3; D unclear. CDR3 length equals 15 residues. The V gene's germline CDR1 is LGHNA and CDR2 YNFKEQ. The V end was cut by 6 bases, the J end by 0 bases, with 13 bases between. CDR3 sequence reads: CASSPDGSSTDTQYF. The CDR3 coding sequence is TGTGCCAGCAGTCCAGACGGTTCTAGCACAGATACGCAGTATTTT.

The count of this clone is one. The chain employs TRBV9 and TRBJ2-3, with TRBD2 matching over 11 bases. The CDR3 is 18 amino acids. The V gene's germline CDR1 is SGDLS and CDR2 YYNGEE. The J segment lost 2 bases and the V segment lost 0 bases, leaving 8 bases of the junction unmatched. CDR3 DNA sequence: TGTGCCAGCAGCGTAGCTCGACTAGCGGGGTCTATCACAGATACGCAGTATTTT. It is translated as CASSVARLAGSITDTQYF.

The chain recombines TRBV10-1 with TRBJ1-2; no clear D gene. CDR1 and CDR2 from the germline V gene are WNHNN and SYGVQD (reference sequence). This CDR3 comprises 13 residues. The germline V and J ends were trimmed by 2 bases and 2 bases, with 6 bases remaining between them. The CDR3, as DNA: TGCGCCAGCAGTGAGGACCGAAACTATGGCTACACCTTC. It encodes CASSEDRNYGYTF.

The chain has TRBV7-9 and TRBJ2-5; D is possibly TRBD1 or TRBD2 (5 bases each). The germline V gene has CDR1 SEHNR and CDR2 FQNEAQ (reference sequence). The CDR3 has 14 residues. V lost 6 bases to trimming and J lost 5 bases, with 16 bases between them. The CDR3 DNA reads TGTGCCAGCAGAGACGGGGCCAGAAGGGAGACCCAGTACTTC. Translation: CASRDGARRETQYF.

The chain combines TRBV15 with TRBJ1-2; TRBD1 might be the D (5 bases). Germline V gives CDR1 LNHNV, CDR2 YYDKDF (reference sequence). The CDR3 totals 14 residues. Trimming took 1 base from V and 8 from J, leaving 14 bases between them. CDR3 protein: CATSRARGEGGYTF. CDR3 bases: TGTGCCACCAGCAGAGCTCGGGGGGAGGGAGGCTACACCTTC.

This rearrangement joins TRBV3-1 (or the pseudogene TRBV3-2) to TRBJ2-7; D is ambiguous. The CDR3 is made up of 12 amino acids. V dropped 0 bases and J dropped 6 bases, with 6 bases sitting between them. Germline V CDR1 and CDR2: LGHDT, YNNKEL (reference sequence). This CDR3 reads CASSQEATEQYF. In DNA form, the CDR3 reads TGTGCCAGCAGCCAAGAAGCGACCGAGCAGTACTTC.

This clone was seen only a few times. The J gene is TRBJ2-7, the V gene TRBV4-1; D call uncertain. Trimming left V 1 base short and J 0 bases short, with 10 bases between. The germline V gene encodes CDR1 MGHRA and CDR2 YSYEKL. This CDR3 contains 15 residues. The CDR3 DNA reads as TGCGCCAGCAGCCAAGGCGGCCACAGCTCCTACGAGCAGTACTTC. This gives the protein CASSQGGHSSYEQYF.

The CDR3 loop is CASGVGYNEQFF. As DNA, the CDR3 is TGTGCCAGCGGGGTGGGGTACAATGAGCAGTTCTTC. V and J are TRBV6-5 and TRBJ2-1; D unclear. Germline lookup yields CDR1 MNHEY and CDR2 SVGAGI. This CDR3 is 12 amino acids long. V was cut by 8 bases and J by 4 bases, with 9 bases left in between.

Note on this clone: As the CDR3 is not closed by the conserved phenylalanine or tryptophan, this likely results from a read error. The V gene is TRBV3-1 (or the pseudogene TRBV3-2), the J gene TRBJ1-6, with D maybe TRBD1 (5 bases). The V gene's germline CDR1 is LGHDT and CDR2 YNNKEL (reference sequence). V lost 3 bases and J 9 bases, leaving 9 bases between the germline ends. This CDR3 is built from 13 residues. The CDR3 sequence: CASSHGGGSPLHL. The CDR3 DNA is TGTGCCAGCAGCCATGGGGGGGGTTCACCCCTCCACCTT.

The chain links TRBV6-5 to TRBJ1-1; D might be TRBD1 (5 bases). V was shortened by 7 bases and J by 1 base, with 16 bases between the two germline ends. CDR1 is MNHEY and CDR2 is SVGAGI in the germline V gene. The CDR3 consists of 15 residues. The CDR3 here is CASNPLGVANTEAFF. The CDR3 DNA reads as TGTGCCAGCAATCCGCTGGGGGTTGCGAACACTGAAGCTTTCTTT.

V is TRBV5-6 and J is TRBJ1-1, with TRBD1 identical over 8 bases. The germline gives CDR1 SGHDT, CDR2 YYEEEE. CDR3 length equals 15 residues. V shed 0 bases, J shed 5 bases, and the junction held 6 bases outside the gene matches. CDR3 loop: CASSLAVQGVTEAFF. The CDR3 nucleotides read TGTGCCAGCAGCTTGGCGGTACAGGGGGTGACTGAAGCTTTCTTT.

This clone is a singleton in its sample. The chain links TRBV6-5 to TRBJ2-2, with 7 nucleotides matching TRBD2. CDR1 and CDR2 from the germline V gene are MNHEY and SVGAGI. This CDR3 contains 13 residues. Germline trimming cut 8 bases from V and 3 bases from J; bases unmatched to any gene: 3. The CDR3 sequence is CASSGGDTGELFF. The DNA for the CDR3 is TGTGCCAGCTCGGGGGGAGACACCGGGGAGCTGTTTTTT.

This chain joins TRBV6-5 and TRBJ1-2; unclear D gene. V was shortened by 0 bases and J by 5 bases, with 13 bases between the two germline ends. The CDR3 is 15 amino acids. Per the germline V gene, CDR1 is MNHEY and CDR2 is SVGAGI. Written as DNA, the CDR3 is TGTGCCAGCAGTTACTCGAGCGTCGGATCGTATGGCTACACCTTC. It encodes CASSYSSVGSYGYTF.

The rearrangement links TRBV10-3 to TRBJ1-2; D uncertain. The germline gives CDR1 ENHRY, CDR2 SYGVKD. This CDR3 spans 14 amino acids. V lost 0 bases to trimming and J lost 4 bases, with 9 bases between them. CDR3 loop: CAISESRPIYGYTF. The CDR3 DNA sequence: TGTGCCATCAGTGAGTCACGACCTATCTATGGCTACACCTTC.

The gene calls are TRBV12-3 or TRBV12-4 and TRBJ1-2; D unresolved. V was cut by 0 bases and J by 8 bases, with 7 bases left in between. The length of the CDR3 is 12 residues. CDR3 amino acids: CASSLARSGYTF. In nucleotides, the CDR3 is TGTGCCAGCAGTTTAGCGAGGTCAGGCTACACCTTC.